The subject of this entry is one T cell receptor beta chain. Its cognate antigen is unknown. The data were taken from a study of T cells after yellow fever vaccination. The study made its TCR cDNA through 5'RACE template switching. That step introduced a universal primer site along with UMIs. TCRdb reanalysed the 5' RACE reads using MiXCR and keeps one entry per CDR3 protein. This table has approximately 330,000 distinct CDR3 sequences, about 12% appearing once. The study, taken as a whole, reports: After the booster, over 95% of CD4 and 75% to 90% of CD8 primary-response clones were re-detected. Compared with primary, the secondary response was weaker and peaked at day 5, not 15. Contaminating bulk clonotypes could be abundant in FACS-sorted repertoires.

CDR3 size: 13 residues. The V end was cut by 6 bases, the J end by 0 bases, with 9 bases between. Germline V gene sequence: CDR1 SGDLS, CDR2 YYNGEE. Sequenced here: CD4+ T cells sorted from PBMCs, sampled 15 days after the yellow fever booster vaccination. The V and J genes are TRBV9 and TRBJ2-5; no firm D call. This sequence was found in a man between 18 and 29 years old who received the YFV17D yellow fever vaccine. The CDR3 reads CASNTQYQETQYF. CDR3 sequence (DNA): TGTGCCAGCAATACACAGTACCAAGAGACCCAGTACTTC.